This T cell receptor (beta chain) stems from a study of immune evolution from preneoplasia to lung adenocarcinoma (dated by TCRdb to about 2021). In terms of the full investigation: HLA loss of heterozygosity was found in about 6.3% of AIS, about 16% of MIA and 30% to 40% of ADC lesions, and in no AAH lesions. In total, the cohort included 40 to 60 patients with pulmonary nodules, all of whom underwent surgical resection. According to the study, some 110 samples went through TCR sequencing. TCR sequencing data came from 51 patients. POLYSOLVER was used to infer class I HLA alleles from exome data, and LOHHLA was used to detect allele-specific HLA loss. The study used immune gene expression, TCR sequencing and multiplex immunofluorescence to profile the immune contexture of lung adenocarcinoma precursors and invasive adenocarcinoma. Resected precursor lesions (AAH, AIS, MIA) and invasive adenocarcinomas were each compared against paired morphologically normal lung tissue. Sample size was based on specimen availability rather than a prior power calculation. Whole exome sequencing and methylation data from the same cohort of nodules were integrated with the immune data.

The paper's findings and limits, for the study overall: Normal lung had the highest top T cell clone frequencies, which appeared to decline progressively from AAH through AIS, MIA and invasive adenocarcinoma. The findings rested on association rather than direct causation, and larger cohorts with long-term follow-up and longitudinal biopsies were considered necessary. The highest clonality was observed in normal lung, whereas higher T cell density and diversity but lower clonality appeared to be present in later-stage lesions. Because all patients were from Japan and China, applicability to Western populations was uncertain. KRAS-mutant nodules showed the highest T cell clonality compared with EGFR-mutant or double wild-type lesions.

Sequences MGHDK (CDR1) and SYGVNS (CDR2) are obtained from the germline V gene. CDR3 length: 12 amino acids, cysteine to phenylalanine. Only the CDR3 part of the read is kept: 36 bases, read in frame from the first base. V is pared back by 5 bases and J by 1 base, with 4 bases lying between the germline termini. Comment on this clone: Its antigen is still unknown. It has no much larger one-base neighbor in the sample; base qualities were not kept.

TCR beta CDR3 regions were sequenced from DNA using the immunoSEQ hsTCRbeta Kit. The original methods were these. TCR sequencing data were analysed with the ImmunoSEQ Analyzer. T cell clonality was defined as 1 minus Pielou's evenness, calculated on productive rearrangements. The inverse Simpson index, applied to productive templates, was used to measure T cell diversity. T cell density was defined as TCR beta template counts normalized to usable DNA, with usable DNA estimated by amplification and sequencing of housekeeping genes. TCR metrics were compared across histologic stages using two-sided Kruskal-Wallis tests. Imported from immuneACCESS, the table was reduced by TCRdb to in-frame sequences with V and J called. These copies leave out some clones; in studies compared against another copy, an unresolved V gene accounts for under half, and the cause of the remainder is not known. The DNA gave D and trimming, while V, J and clone size come from that table. The sample data list about 4,600 clones, and approximately 85% of these were observed just once. The top ten constitute approximately 2.8% of the sample.

Patients underwent resection in Japan or China between about 2014 and 2017. The histologic diagnosis of each case was independently confirmed on H&E slides by two lung cancer pathologists. To enrich premalignant or tumor cells for nucleic acid extraction, macro-dissection was performed after pathologic assessment. The AllPrep DNA/RNA FFPE Kit was used to isolate DNA from FFPE tissue. This TCR came from a person aged 50-59 years with lung adenocarcinoma. Material for sequencing was FFPE invasive lung adenocarcinoma tissue. What this sample's cell subset or site label stands for: frankly invasive lung adenocarcinoma (ADC). The chain is made from TRBV25-1 and TRBJ2-3; the D gene remains uncertain. The CDR3 loop reads CASSFGTDTQYF. The DNA is as follows: TGTGCCAGCAGTTTTGGCACAGATACGCAGTATTTT.